This T cell receptor beta chain was captured by sequencing in a study of T cell responses to AZD1222 COVID-19 vaccine. Method: immunoSEQ multiplex PCR; TCRdb's copy keeps in-frame clones and lacks some. Of some 120,000 clones in the sample, about 88% were seen once. V was pared by 8 bases and J by 4 bases, with 15 bases between. This CDR3 is 13 amino acids long. V is TRBV12-3 or TRBV12-4 and J is TRBJ2-7; D gene uncertain. Sequencing was performed on peripheral blood, taken on day 0 of MenACWY control vaccination. This clonotype was obtained from an adult in good health. CDR3 protein: CASSAWVVYEQYF. The CDR3 DNA reads as TGTGCCAGCTCAGCGTGGGTGGTATACGAGCAGTACTTC.